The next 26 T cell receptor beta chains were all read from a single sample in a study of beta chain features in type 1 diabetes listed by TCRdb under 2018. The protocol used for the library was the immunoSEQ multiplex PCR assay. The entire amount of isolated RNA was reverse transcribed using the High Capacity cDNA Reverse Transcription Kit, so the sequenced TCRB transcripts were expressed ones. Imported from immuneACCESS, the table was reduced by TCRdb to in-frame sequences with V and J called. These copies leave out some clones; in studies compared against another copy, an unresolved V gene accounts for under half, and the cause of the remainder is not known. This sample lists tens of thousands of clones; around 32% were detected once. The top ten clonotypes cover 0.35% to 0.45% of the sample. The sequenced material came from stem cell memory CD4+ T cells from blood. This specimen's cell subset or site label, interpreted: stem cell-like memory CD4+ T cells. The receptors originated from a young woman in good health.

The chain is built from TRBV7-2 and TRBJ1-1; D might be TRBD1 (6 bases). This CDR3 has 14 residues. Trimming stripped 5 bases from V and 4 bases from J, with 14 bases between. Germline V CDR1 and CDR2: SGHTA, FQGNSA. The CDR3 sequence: CASSPRQEVTEAFF. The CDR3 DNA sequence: TGTGCCAGCAGCCCCCGACAGGAGGTCACTGAAGCTTTCTTT. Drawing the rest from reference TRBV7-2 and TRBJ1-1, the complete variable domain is GAGVSQSPSNKVTEKGKDVELRCDPISGHTALYWYRQSLGQGLEFLIYFQGNSAPDKSGLPSDRFSAERTGGSVSTLTIQRTQQEDSAVYLCASSPRQEVTEAFFGQGTRLTVV.

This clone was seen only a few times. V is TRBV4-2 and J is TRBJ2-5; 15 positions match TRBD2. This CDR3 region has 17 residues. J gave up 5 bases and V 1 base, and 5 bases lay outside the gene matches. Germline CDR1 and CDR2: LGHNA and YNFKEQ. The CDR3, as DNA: TGTGCCAGCAGCCAAGCGGGGACTAGCGGGAGGAGGGAGACCCAGTACTTC. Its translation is CASSQAGTSGRRETQYF.

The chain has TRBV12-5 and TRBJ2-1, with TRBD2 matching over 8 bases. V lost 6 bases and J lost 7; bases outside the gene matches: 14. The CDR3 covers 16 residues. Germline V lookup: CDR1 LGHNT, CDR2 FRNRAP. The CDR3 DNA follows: TGTGCTAGTGGCCTGACGACGACCGGGACTAGTAATGAGCAGTTCTTC. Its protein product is CASGLTTTGTSNEQFF.

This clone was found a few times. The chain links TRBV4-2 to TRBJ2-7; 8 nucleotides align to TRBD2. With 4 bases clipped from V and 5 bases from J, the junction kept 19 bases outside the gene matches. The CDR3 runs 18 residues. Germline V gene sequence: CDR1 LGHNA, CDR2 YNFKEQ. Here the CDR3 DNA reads TGTGCCAGCAGCCGCCGACTCGCAGCGGGGGAAAAAGCGGACGAGCAGTACTTC. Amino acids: CASSRRLAAGEKADEQYF.

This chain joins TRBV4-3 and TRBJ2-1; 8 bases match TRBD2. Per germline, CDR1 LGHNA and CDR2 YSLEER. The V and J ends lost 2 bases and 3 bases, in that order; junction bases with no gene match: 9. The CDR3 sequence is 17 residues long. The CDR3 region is CASSQYTAGGSYNEQFF. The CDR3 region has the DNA TGCGCCAGCAGCCAATATACCGCGGGGGGAAGCTACAATGAGCAGTTCTTC.

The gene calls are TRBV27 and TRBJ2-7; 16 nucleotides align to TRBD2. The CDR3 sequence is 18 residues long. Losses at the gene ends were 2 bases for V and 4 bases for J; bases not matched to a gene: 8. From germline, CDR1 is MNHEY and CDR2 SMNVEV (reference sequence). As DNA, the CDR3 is TGTGCCAGCAGTTTACGGTATCCGGGACTAGCGGGGGGGTACGAGCAGTACTTC. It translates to CASSLRYPGLAGGYEQYF.

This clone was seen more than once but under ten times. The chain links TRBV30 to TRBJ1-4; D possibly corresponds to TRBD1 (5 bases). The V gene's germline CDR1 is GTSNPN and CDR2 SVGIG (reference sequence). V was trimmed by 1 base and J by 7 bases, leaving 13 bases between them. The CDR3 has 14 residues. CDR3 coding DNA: TGTGCCTGGAGTGGGGGGGGTTTGGGTGAAAAACTGTTTTTT. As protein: CAWSGGGLGEKLFF.

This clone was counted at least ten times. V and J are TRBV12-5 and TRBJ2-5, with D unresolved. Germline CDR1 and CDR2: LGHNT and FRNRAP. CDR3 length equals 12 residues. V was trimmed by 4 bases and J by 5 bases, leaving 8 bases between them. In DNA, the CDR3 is TGTGCTAGTGGTTCCTCCGGTGAGACCCAGTACTTC. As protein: CASGSSGETQYF.

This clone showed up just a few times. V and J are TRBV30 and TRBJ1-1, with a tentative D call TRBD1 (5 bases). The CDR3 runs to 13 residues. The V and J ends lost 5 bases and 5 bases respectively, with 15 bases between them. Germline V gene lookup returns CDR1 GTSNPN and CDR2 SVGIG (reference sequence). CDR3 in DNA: TGTGCCTGGTCCTCGGGGGGGGAAACTGAAGCTTTCTTT. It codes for CAWSSGGETEAFF.

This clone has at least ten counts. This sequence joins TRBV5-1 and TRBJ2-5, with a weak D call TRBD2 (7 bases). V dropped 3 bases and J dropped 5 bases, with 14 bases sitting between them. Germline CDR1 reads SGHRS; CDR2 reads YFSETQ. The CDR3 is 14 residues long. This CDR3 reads CASSSGGQAETQYF. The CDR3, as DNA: TGCGCCAGCAGCTCCGGGGGGCAAGCGGAGACCCAGTACTTC.

CDR3 bases: TGTGCCAGCAGTGACTCGCGGACGGGAGAGGGGACAGAGACCCAGTACTTC. This translates into CASSDSRTGEGTETQYF. The chain couples TRBV6-4 to TRBJ2-5, with D maybe TRBD2 (6 bases). Germline-derived CDR1 and CDR2 are MRHNA and SNTAGT. V was shortened by 0 bases and J by 4 bases, with 18 bases between the two germline ends. CDR3 length: 17 amino acids.

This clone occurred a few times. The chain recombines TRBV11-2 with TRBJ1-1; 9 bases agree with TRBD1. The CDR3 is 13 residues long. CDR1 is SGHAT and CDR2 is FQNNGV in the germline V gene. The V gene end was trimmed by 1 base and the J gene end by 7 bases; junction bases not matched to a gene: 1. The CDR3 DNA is TGTGCCAGCAGCTTAGTGGGACAGGGTGAAGCTTTCTTT. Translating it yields CASSLVGQGEAFF.

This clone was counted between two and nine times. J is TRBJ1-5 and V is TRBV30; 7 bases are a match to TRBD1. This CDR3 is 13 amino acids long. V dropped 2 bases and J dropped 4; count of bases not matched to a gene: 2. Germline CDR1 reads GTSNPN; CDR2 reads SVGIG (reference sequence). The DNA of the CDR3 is TGTGCCTGGAGTCCGACAGGGAATCAGCCCCAGCATTTT. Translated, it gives CAWSPTGNQPQHF.

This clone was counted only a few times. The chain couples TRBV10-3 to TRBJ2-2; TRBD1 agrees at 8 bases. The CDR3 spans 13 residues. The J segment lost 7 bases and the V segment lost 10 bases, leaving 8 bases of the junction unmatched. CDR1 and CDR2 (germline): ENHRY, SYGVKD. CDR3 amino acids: CATRQGRGGELFF. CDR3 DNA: TGTGCCACCCGACAGGGGAGAGGCGGGGAGCTGTTTTTT.

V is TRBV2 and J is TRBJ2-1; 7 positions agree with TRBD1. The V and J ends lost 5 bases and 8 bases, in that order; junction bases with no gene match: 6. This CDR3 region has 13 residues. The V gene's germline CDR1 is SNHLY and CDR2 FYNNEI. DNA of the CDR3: TGTGCCAGCAGTTCCGACAGGGCCTATGAGCAGTTCTTC. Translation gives CASSSDRAYEQFF.

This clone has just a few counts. The CDR3, as DNA: TGTGCCAGCAGTTTCATGGGACAGGGGGCATGGTGGACTGAAGCTTTCTTT. It encodes CASSFMGQGAWWTEAFF. The rearrangement links TRBV27 to TRBJ1-1; 12 bases fit TRBD1. The CDR3 is made up of 17 amino acids. V gave up 3 bases and J gave up 5 bases; unmatched junction bases: 10. Germline V CDR1 and CDR2: MNHEY, SMNVEV (reference sequence).

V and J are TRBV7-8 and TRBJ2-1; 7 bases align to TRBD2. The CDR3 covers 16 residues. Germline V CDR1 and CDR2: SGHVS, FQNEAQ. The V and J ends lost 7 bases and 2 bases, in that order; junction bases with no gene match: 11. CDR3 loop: CASTVGAGRTYNEQFF. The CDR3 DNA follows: TGTGCCAGCACCGTAGGAGCGGGGCGAACCTACAATGAGCAGTTCTTC.

CDR3 amino acids: CASSTRTGGVTAFF. The CDR3 DNA follows: TGTGCCAGCAGCACTAGGACAGGAGGAGTTACGGCTTTCTTT. The chain couples TRBV7-2 to TRBJ1-1, with 7 bases lining up with TRBD1. CDR1 and CDR2 from the germline V gene are SGHTA and FQGNSA. The CDR3 covers 14 residues. V gave up 5 bases and J gave up 11 bases; unmatched junction bases: 14.

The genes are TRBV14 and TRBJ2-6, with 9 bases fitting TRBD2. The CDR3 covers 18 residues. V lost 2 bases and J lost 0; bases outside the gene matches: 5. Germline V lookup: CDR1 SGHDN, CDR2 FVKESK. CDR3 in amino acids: CASSQRTSVISGANVLTF. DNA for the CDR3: TGTGCCAGCAGCCAAAGGACTAGCGTTATCTCTGGGGCCAACGTCCTGACTTTC.

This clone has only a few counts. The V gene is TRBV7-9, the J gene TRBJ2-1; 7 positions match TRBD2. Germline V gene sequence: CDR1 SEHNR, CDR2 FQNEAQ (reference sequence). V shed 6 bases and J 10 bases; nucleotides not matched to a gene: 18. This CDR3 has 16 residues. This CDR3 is CASSFHTSAVVGEQFF. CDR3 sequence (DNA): TGTGCCAGCAGTTTCCATACTAGCGCGGTCGTCGGGGAGCAGTTCTTC.

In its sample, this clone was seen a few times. CDR3 in DNA: TGTGCCAGCAGCTTGGACCGGGAGTTGCCCCAGCATTTT. It yields the protein CASSLDRELPQHF. The V call is TRBV7-9, the J call TRBJ1-5; no definite D call. Germline CDR1 SEHNR, CDR2 FQNEAQ (reference sequence). The CDR3 length is 13 residues. V was clipped by 3 bases and J by 9 bases, with 12 bases between them.

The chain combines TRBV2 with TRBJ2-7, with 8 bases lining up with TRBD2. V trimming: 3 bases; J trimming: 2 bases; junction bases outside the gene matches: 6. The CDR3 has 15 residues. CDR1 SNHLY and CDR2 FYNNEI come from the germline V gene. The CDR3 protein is CASSEVVAGTYEQYF. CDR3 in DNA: TGTGCCAGCAGTGAGGTTGTAGCGGGGACCTACGAGCAGTACTTC.

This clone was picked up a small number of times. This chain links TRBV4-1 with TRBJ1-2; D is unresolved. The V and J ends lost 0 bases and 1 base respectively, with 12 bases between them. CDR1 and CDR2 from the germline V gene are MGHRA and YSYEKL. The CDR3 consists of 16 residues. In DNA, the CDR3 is TGCGCCAGCAGCCAAGATCAAAGAGTACGTAACTATGGCTACACCTTC. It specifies CASSQDQRVRNYGYTF.

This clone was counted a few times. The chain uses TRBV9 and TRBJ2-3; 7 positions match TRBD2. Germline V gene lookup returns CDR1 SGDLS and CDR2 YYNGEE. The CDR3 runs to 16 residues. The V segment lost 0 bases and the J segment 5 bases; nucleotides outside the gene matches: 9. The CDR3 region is CASSVGSRGGLDTQYF. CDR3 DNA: TGTGCCAGCAGCGTAGGCTCGAGGGGAGGGCTAGATACGCAGTATTTT.

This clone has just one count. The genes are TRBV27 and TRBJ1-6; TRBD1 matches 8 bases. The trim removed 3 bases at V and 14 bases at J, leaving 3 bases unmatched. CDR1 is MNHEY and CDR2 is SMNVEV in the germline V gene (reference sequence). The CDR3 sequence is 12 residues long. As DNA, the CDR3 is TGTGCCAGCAGTTTTACAGGGGGGACCCTCCACTTT. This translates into CASSFTGGTLHF.

CDR3 sequence reads: CASSTPRVPYEQYF. The CDR3 nucleotides are TGTGCCAGCAGTACCCCCAGGGTACCCTACGAGCAGTACTTC. V is TRBV6-5 and J is TRBJ2-5, with a possible D match to TRBD1 (5 bases). The tail of the sequence fits TRBJ2-7 better, so the J call may be wrong. The CDR3 extends over 14 amino acids. The germline V gene has CDR1 MNHEY and CDR2 SVGAGI.